This paragraph covers one T cell receptor (beta chain) sequence. Its antigen is undetermined. A junction boundary mismatches the germline segment, possibly from a read error. This sample was included in a study of shared clonotypes between healthy human individuals. Study as a whole: Per-donor plates numbered three CD4 naive, three CD4 memory, two CD8 naive and one CD8 memory.

The table came from immunoSEQ multiplex PCR; TCRdb's copy has only in-frame clones and leaves some out. Here the sample spans over 750,000 clones, approximately 97% being singletons. Naive CD8 cells lacked CD45RO, underwent positive selection for CCR7 and left out terminally differentiated effector memory CD45RA+ cells. The donor cohort consisted entirely of Caucasian adults residing in Nashville, Tennessee. Study observations and caveats: Among donors, the sharing of clonotypes was expected to be influenced by sequencing depth.

The CDR3 has 15 residues. Germline values: CDR1 PRHDT, CDR2 FYEKMQ (reference sequence). This sequence joins TRBV13 and TRBJ2-7; D might be TRBD1 (5 bases). This sequence was found in a man aged 25 to 40 in good health. The sample comprised naive CD8+ T cells sorted from blood. The CDR3 nucleotides are TGTGCCAGCAGCCTAGGGGTTGGGGTAAGCTACGAGCAGTACTTC. Translating gives CASSLGVGVSYEQYF.